This T cell receptor beta chain is drawn from a study of T cell repertoires in cytomegalovirus infection (dated by TCRdb to between 2018 and 2021). Background for the entire study: The peptide stimulations were aimed at well-studied HLA-B-restricted epitopes as well as recently identified HLA-C-restricted CMV epitopes, whose presentation resists viral immunomodulation. Donor HLA type was relevant to the analysis, because carriage of CMV infection together with the matching HLA type was indicated by public TCR beta signatures. Here is what the overall study found, with its caveats: In both this cohort and an independent cohort of approximately 350 donors, the cumulative frequency of public TCR beta family members distinguished carriers of CMV infection plus the relevant HLA type. In the ex vivo response, HLA-C-restricted CMV-specific TCR beta clonotypes were dominant, and in two of eight donors the single most frequent clonotype came from this HLA-C-restricted group.

TCRdb records Illumina HiSeq 1500 as the sequencer. The public reads were reanalyzed by TCRdb: fastp trimming at Q25, MiXCR alignment, in-frame beta chains only. Rows matching on CDR3 protein sequence are summarized as one entry with the most common DNA and genes. This sample has approximately 730,000 distinct CDR3 sequences in its table, and around a third of those were observed once. The top ten hold roughly 18% of the sample. The label giving this sample's treatment or condition can be read as: in vitro stimulation with specific CMV peptide epitopes to enrich CMV-specific T cells. This clonotype was seen a handful of times. The clone's antigen remains unknown. No quality values exist for individual bases; no much larger clone is one base distant. CDR1 and CDR2 are read off the germline V gene (reference sequence) as MNHEY and SMNVEV. V is cut by 6 bases and J by 3 bases, and the space between the germline ends is 14 bases. The CDR3 goes from the cysteine to the phenylalanine over 14 residues. Solely the CDR3 DNA is kept, with 42 bases framed from the first base.

This TCR was recovered from a human donor in good health (CMV status not recorded). Some clones in this sample may be carry-over from other donors' samples. The source was cultured PBMCs, collected from culture after CMV antigen stimulation. The sequence joins TRBV27 to TRBJ1-1; the D region possibly corresponds to TRBD1 (5 bases align). The CDR3 region has the sequence CASSKAGGDTEAFF. The nucleotides read TGTGCCAGCAGCAAGGCGGGGGGAGACACTGAAGCTTTCTTT.